This T cell receptor (beta chain) appears in the sequencing data of a study of shared clonotypes between healthy human individuals. Worth noting for this clone: What it binds is not known.

Study-level findings and limits: Clonotypes which were not shared had lower generation probabilities than clonotypes that all four donors shared.

Libraries were prepared by immunoSEQ multiplex PCR; TCRdb keeps only in-frame clonotypes and omits some of them. The sample consists of 1 million to 1.2 million clones, 77% of them appearing once. The ends lost 0 bases at V and 2 bases at J; junction bases unmatched: 6. Germline V gene data show CDR1 as SGHDT and CDR2 as YYEEEE. The CDR3 totals 17 residues. This chain joins TRBV5-6 and TRBJ2-3, with TRBD2 identical over 10 bases. The sequence came from a man in his late teens or twenties in good health. Some clones in this sample may be carry-over from other donors' samples. The sample taken for sequencing was memory CD4+ T cells from PBMCs. Documented subset: CD45RA-negative fraction. CDR3 amino acids: CASSLAYLAGATDTQYF. CDR3 DNA: TGTGCCAGCAGCTTGGCGTATCTAGCGGGGGCCACAGATACGCAGTATTTT. The entire variable domain, with the rest obtained from reference TRBV5-6 and TRBJ2-3, is as follows: DAGVTQSPTHLIKTRGQQVTLRCSPKSGHDTVSWYQQALGQGPQFIFQYYEEEERQRGNFPDRFSGHQFPNYSSELNVNALLLGDSALYLCASSLAYLAGATDTQYFGPGTRLTVL.